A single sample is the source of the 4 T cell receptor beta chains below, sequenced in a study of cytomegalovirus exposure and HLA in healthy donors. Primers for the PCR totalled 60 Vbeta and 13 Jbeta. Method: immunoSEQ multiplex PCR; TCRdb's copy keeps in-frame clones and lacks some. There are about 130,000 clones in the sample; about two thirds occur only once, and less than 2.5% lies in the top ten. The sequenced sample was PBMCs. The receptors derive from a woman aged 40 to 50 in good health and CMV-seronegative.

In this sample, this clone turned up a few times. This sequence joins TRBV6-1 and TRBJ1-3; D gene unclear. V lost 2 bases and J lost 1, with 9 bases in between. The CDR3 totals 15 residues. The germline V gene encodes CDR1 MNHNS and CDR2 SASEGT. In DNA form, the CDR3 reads TGTGCCAGCAGTGAAACCAGGCTATCTGGAAACACCATATATTTT. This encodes CASSETRLSGNTIYF.

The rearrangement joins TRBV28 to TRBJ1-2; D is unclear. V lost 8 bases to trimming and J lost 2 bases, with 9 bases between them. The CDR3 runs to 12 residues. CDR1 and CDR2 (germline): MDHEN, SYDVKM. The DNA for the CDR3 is TGTGCCAGCTTGCTGCAGAACTATGGCTACACCTTC. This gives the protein CASLLQNYGYTF.

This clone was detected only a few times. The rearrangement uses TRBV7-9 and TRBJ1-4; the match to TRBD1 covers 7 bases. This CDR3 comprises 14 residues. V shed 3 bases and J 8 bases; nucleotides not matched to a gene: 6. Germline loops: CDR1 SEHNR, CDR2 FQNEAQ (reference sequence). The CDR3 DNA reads TGTGCCAGCAGCTTGGCAGGGGGTGAAGAAAAACTGTTTTTT. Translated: CASSLAGGEEKLFF. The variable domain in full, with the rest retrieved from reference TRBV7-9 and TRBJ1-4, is DTGVSQNPRHKITKRGQNVTFRCDPISEHNRLYWYRQTLGQGPEFLTYFQNEAQLEKSRLLSDRFSAERPKGSFSTLEIQRTEQGDSAMYLCASSLAGGEEKLFFGSGTQLSVL.

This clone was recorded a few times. The CDR3 loop reads CASSLYREGSEAFF. The CDR3 coding sequence is TGTGCCAGCAGCTTGTACAGGGAAGGGAGTGAAGCTTTCTTT. The V gene is TRBV11-2, the J gene TRBJ1-1; the D gene is possibly TRBD1 (6 bases). CDR3 size: 14 residues. Between the trimmed V and J ends, which lost 3 bases and 7 bases, there was a span of 15 bases. Per the germline V gene, CDR1 is SGHAT and CDR2 is FQNNGV. The full variable domain, in which reference TRBV11-2 and TRBJ1-1 provide the parts outside the CDR3, is EAGVAQSPRYKIIEKRQSVAFWCNPISGHATLYWYQQILGQGPKLLIQFQNNGVVDDSQLPKDRFSAERLKGVDSTLKIQPAKLEDSAVYLCASSLYREGSEAFFGQGTRLTVV.